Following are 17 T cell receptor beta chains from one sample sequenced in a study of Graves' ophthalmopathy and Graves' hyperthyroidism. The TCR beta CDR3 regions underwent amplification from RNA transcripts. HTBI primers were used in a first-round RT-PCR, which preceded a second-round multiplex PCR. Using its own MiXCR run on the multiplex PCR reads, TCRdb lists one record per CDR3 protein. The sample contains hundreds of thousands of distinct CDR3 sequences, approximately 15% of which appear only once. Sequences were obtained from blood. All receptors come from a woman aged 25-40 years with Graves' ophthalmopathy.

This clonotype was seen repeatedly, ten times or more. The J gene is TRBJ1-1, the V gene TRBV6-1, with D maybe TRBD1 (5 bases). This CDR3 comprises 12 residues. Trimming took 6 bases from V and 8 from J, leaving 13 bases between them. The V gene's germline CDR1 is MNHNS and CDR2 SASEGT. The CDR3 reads CASSSGYREAFF. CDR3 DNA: TGTGCCAGCAGCTCGGGATACAGGGAAGCTTTCTTT.

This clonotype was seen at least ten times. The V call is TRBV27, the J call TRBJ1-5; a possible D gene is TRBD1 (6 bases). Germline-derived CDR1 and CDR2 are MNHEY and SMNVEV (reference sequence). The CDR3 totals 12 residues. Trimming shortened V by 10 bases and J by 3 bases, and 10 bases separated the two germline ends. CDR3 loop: CATGGPNQPQHF. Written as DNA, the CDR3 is TGTGCCACCGGGGGCCCCAATCAGCCCCAGCATTTT.

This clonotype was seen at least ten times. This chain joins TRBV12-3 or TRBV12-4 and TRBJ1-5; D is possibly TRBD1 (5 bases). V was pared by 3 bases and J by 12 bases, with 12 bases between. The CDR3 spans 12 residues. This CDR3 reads CASSLGGVIQHF. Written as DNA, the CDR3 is TGTGCCAGCAGTTTGGGGGGGGTAATCCAGCATTTT.

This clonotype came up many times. DNA of the CDR3: TGTGCCAGCAGCCGGGGGACCCCCTACGAGCAGTACTTC. This sequence encodes CASSRGTPYEQYF. This chain connects TRBV6-5 to TRBJ2-7; a weak D match, TRBD2 (6 bases). The CDR3 has 13 amino acids. Per germline, CDR1 MNHEY and CDR2 SVGAGI. Trimming took 6 bases from V and 2 from J, leaving 11 bases between them.

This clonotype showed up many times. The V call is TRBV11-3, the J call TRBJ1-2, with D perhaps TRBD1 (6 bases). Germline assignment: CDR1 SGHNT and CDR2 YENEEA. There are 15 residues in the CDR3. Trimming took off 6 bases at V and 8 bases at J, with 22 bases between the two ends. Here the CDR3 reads CASSQNLEGVAGYTF. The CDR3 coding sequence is TGTGCCAGCAGTCAGAACCTAGAGGGGGTCGCCGGCTACACCTTC.

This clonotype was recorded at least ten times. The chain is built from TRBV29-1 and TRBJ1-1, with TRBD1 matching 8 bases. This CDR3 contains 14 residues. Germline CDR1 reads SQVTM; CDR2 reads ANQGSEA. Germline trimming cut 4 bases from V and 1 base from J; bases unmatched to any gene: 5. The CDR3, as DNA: TGCAGCGTTGGCCAGGACAGGGCGAACACTGAAGCTTTCTTT. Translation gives CSVGQDRANTEAFF. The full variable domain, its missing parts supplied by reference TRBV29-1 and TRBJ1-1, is SAVISQKPSRDICQRGTSLTIQCQVDSQVTMMFWYRQQPGQSLTLIATANQGSEATYESGFVIDKFPISRPNLTFSTLTVSNMSPEDSSIYLCSVGQDRANTEAFFGQGTRLTVV.

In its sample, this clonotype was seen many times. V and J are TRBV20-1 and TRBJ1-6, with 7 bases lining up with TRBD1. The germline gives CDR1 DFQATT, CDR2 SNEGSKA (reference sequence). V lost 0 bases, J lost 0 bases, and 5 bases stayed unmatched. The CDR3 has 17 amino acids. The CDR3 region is CSARDQGDSSYNSPLHF. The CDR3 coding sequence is TGCAGTGCTAGAGATCAAGGGGACAGCTCCTATAATTCACCCCTCCACTTT.

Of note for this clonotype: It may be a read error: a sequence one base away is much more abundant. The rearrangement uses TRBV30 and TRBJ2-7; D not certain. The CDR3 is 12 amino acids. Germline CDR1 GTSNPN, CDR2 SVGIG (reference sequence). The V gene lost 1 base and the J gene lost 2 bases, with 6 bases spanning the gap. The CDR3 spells CAWSDGPYEQYF. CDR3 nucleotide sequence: TGTGCCTGGAGTGACGGTCCCTACGAGCAGTACTTC.

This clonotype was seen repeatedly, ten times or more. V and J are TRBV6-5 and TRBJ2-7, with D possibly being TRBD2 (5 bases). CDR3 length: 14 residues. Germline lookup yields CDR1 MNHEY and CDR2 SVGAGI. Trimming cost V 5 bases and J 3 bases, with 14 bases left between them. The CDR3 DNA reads TGTGCCAGCAGTCCGGGCGGGCGATTCTACGAGCAGTACTTC. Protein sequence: CASSPGGRFYEQYF.

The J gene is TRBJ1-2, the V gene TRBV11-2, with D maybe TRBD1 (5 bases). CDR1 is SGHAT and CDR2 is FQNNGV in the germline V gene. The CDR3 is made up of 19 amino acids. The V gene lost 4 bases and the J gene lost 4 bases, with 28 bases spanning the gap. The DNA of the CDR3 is TGTGCCAGCAGCTACTTGGGGGGGTTCGGCAGGGCCGGGGCCTATGGCTACACCTTC. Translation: CASSYLGGFGRAGAYGYTF.

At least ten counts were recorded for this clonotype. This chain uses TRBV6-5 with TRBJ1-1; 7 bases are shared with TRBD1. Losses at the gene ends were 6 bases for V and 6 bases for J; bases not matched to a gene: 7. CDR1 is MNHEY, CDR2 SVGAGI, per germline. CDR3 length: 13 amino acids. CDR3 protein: CASSVDRDPEAFF. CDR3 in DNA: TGTGCCAGCAGCGTCGACAGGGACCCTGAAGCTTTCTTT.

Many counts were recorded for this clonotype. The CDR3 sequence: CATSDPGLGTTEAFF. CDR3 bases: TGTGCCACCAGTGATCCGGGCTTGGGGACGACTGAAGCTTTCTTT. This chain joins TRBV24-1 and TRBJ1-1; D is possibly TRBD1 (5 bases). Trimming removed 3 bases from V and 5 bases from J, with 15 bases in between. Per the germline V gene, CDR1 is KGHDR and CDR2 is SFDVKD. The CDR3 spans 15 residues.

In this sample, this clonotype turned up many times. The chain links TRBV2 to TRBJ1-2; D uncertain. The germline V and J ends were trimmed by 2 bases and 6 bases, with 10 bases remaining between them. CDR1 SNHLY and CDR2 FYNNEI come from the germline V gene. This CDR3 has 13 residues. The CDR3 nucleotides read TGTGCCAGCAGTGAATTCTTTCCAGATGGCTACACCTTC. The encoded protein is CASSEFFPDGYTF.

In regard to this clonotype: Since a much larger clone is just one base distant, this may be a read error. In DNA form, the CDR3 reads TGTTCCAGCAGTTACCTCCAGGGGGCAAGTTATGGCTACACCTTC. It encodes CSSSYLQGASYGYTF. This chain connects TRBV6-5 to TRBJ1-2, with 8 bases aligning to TRBD1. Germline lookup yields CDR1 MNHEY and CDR2 SVGAGI. The CDR3 runs 15 residues.

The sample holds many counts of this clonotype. CDR3 sequence (DNA): TGTGCCAGCAGAACGGCCTACGAGCAGTACTTC. Protein product: CASRTAYEQYF. The chain links TRBV6-5 to TRBJ2-7; no reliable D call. Trimming left V 6 bases short and J 2 bases short, with 5 bases between. Germline-derived CDR1 and CDR2 are MNHEY and SVGAGI. The CDR3 runs to 11 residues.

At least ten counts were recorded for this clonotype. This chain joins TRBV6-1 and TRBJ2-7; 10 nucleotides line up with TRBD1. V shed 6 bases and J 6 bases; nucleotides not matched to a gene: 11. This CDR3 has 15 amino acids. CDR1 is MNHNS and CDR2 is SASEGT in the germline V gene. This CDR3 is CASRGDRGPTGEQYF. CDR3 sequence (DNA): TGTGCCAGCAGGGGTGACAGGGGGCCGACGGGCGAGCAGTACTTC.

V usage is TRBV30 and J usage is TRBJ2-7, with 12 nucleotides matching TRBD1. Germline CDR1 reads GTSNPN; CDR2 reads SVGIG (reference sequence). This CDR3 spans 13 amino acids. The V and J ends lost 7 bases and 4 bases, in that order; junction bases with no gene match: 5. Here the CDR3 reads CALGQGAIYEQYF. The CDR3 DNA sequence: TGTGCCTTGGGACAGGGGGCGATTTACGAGCAGTACTTC.